These 21 T cell receptor beta chains originate from one sample sequenced in a study of T-cell reconstitution after alpha-beta-depleted transplantation in children. Notes on the study in general: T-cell numbers and diversity, one year after transplant, stemmed largely from T cells that were newly produced.

These receptors lack a known antigen. Unique molecular identifiers featured in how the TCRbeta library was prepared. TCRdb re-called the PCR reads with MiXCR, one entry per CDR3 protein. The top ten hold about 8.2% of the sample, which has about 300,000 distinct CDR3 sequences, about 7.3% seen once. This specimen was peripheral blood, taken 360 days after TCRalphabeta/CD19-depleted stem cell transplant. These receptors came from a female patient younger than 10 who had a stem cell transplant for Fanconi anemia, so the T cells may come from the graft donor.

This clonotype was picked up many times. A read error may produce the germline difference seen at one junction end. The chain has TRBV29-1 and TRBJ2-1; 10 nucleotides align to TRBD2. This CDR3 comprises 16 residues. Germline CDR1 is SQVTM and CDR2 is ANQGSEA. CDR3 coding DNA: TGCAGCGGCAGGGATCTAGCGGGAGTCTCCCACAATGAGCAGTTCTTC. Residues: CSGRDLAGVSHNEQFF.

This clonotype was counted a few times. The rearrangement joins TRBV11-2 to TRBJ2-7; D may correspond to TRBD1 or TRBD2 (5 bases each). The CDR3 length is 18 residues. CDR1 is SGHAT, CDR2 FQNNGV, per germline. V was clipped by 0 bases and J by 6 bases, with 24 bases between them. The CDR3 here is CASSLDLVGRPGRGEQYF. The CDR3 DNA is TGTGCCAGCAGCTTAGATTTAGTGGGCAGGCCGGGACGTGGCGAGCAGTACTTC.

This clonotype was detected a few times. The junction and the germline gene differ at one end; a read error may be behind it. This rearrangement joins TRBV20-1 to TRBJ2-7; 7 bases line up with TRBD2. This CDR3 has 10 amino acids. Germline V gene sequence: CDR1 DFQATT, CDR2 SNEGSKA (reference sequence). The CDR3 region is CSASGQRDFF. The DNA for the CDR3 is TGCAGTGCTAGCGGTCAGCGGGACTTCTTC.

The CDR3 sequence is CASRAPFENYGYTF. CDR3 in DNA: TGCGCCAGCAGAGCTCCTTTTGAGAACTATGGCTACACCTTC. V gene TRBV10-2 combines with J gene TRBJ1-2; D is uncertain. Per the germline V gene, CDR1 is WSHSY and CDR2 is SAAADI. The CDR3 contains 14 residues. Trimming took off 6 bases at V and 2 bases at J, with 13 bases between the two ends.

The chain carries TRBV11-2 and TRBJ2-5; 7 bases are shared with TRBD1. CDR3 length equals 15 residues. Germline CDR1 is SGHAT and CDR2 is FQNNGV. J lost 3 bases, V lost 5 bases, and 9 bases had no gene match. Written as DNA, the CDR3 is TGTGCCAGCAGCCCTAGGGACAGATATGAAGAGACCCAGTACTTC. This gives the protein CASSPRDRYEETQYF.

This clonotype occurred many times. The chain uses TRBV7-9 and TRBJ2-7; D is possibly TRBD1 or TRBD2 (5 bases each). CDR1 and CDR2 from the germline V gene are SEHNR and FQNEAQ (reference sequence). Trimming took 2 bases from V and 5 from J, leaving 13 bases between them. The CDR3 runs to 14 residues. The CDR3 sequence: CASSLTGGRHEQYV. Here the CDR3 DNA reads TGTGCCAGCAGCTTAACAGGAGGACGCCACGAGCAGTACGTC.

At least ten counts were recorded for this clonotype. The chain uses TRBV4-3 and TRBJ1-1, with D possibly TRBD1 on 6 matching bases. The germline V gene encodes CDR1 LGHNA and CDR2 YSLEER. V dropped 3 bases and J dropped 3 bases, with 14 bases sitting between them. This CDR3 spans 15 amino acids. This CDR3 is CASSHKQGVDTEAFF. The CDR3 DNA follows: TGCGCCAGCAGCCACAAACAGGGAGTTGACACTGAAGCTTTCTTT.

The table lists this clonotype with many counts. V gene TRBV7-8 combines with J gene TRBJ2-3, with 7 bases lining up with TRBD1. The V gene end was trimmed by 6 bases and the J gene end by 6 bases; junction bases not matched to a gene: 9. Per the germline V gene, CDR1 is SGHVS and CDR2 is FQNEAQ. The CDR3 is 14 residues long. CDR3: CASSREGAGDTQYF. The CDR3 nucleotides read TGTGCCAGCAGTCGCGAGGGGGCTGGGGATACGCAGTATTTT.

The V call is TRBV10-3, the J call TRBJ2-2; 8 bases align to TRBD1. Germline CDR1 reads ENHRY; CDR2 reads SYGVKD. The junction had 8 bases not matched to a gene; V was cut back by 6 bases and J by 5 bases. The length of the CDR3 is 15 residues. Written as DNA, the CDR3 is TGTGCCATCAGCCCAGCCGGGACAGGAACCGGGGAGCTGTTTTTT. Translation gives CAISPAGTGTGELFF.

This clonotype was picked up many times. DNA of the CDR3: TGTGCCAGCAGCTTAGTTGGGTGGGTGAGGACAGATACGCAGTATTTT. Residues: CASSLVGWVRTDTQYF. The rearrangement links TRBV7-2 to TRBJ2-3; unclear D gene. V was cut by 1 base and J by 3 bases, with 14 bases left in between. Germline V gives CDR1 SGHTA, CDR2 FQGNSA. The CDR3 loop spans 16 amino acids.

This clonotype was seen ten or more times. The rearrangement uses TRBV6-2 or TRBV6-3 and TRBJ1-5; D remains ambiguous. Trimming took off 2 bases at V and 6 bases at J, with 11 bases between the two ends. Germline CDR1 MNHEY, CDR2 SVGEGT. The CDR3 totals 14 residues. In DNA, the CDR3 is TGTGCCAGCAGTTACGGTTTCAGAGGTCAGCCCCAGCATTTT. Its translation: CASSYGFRGQPQHF.

This clonotype was counted at least ten times. The V gene is TRBV20-1, the J gene TRBJ2-3, with unresolved D. Per germline, CDR1 DFQATT and CDR2 SNEGSKA (reference sequence). Between the trimmed V and J ends, which lost 4 bases and 2 bases, there was a span of 28 bases. This CDR3 is 19 amino acids long. The CDR3 reads CSAKDQKAEFKPYTDTQYF. The CDR3 region has the DNA TGCAGTGCTAAAGACCAAAAGGCAGAATTTAAACCCTACACAGATACGCAGTATTTT.

This clonotype showed up many times. The rearrangement joins TRBV9 to TRBJ2-5; 9 bases match TRBD1. This CDR3 region has 14 residues. Germline V gene lookup returns CDR1 SGDLS and CDR2 YYNGEE. Trimming removed 3 bases from V and 5 bases from J; junction bases left unmatched: 5. The CDR3 spells CASSGGTGFETQYF. Written as DNA, the CDR3 is TGTGCCAGCAGCGGAGGGACAGGGTTTGAGACCCAGTACTTC.

This clonotype was seen at least ten times. The V call is TRBV29-1, the J call TRBJ1-2, with D possibly matching TRBD1 (5 bases). This CDR3 has 11 residues. CDR1 is SQVTM, CDR2 ANQGSEA, per germline. V was shortened by 4 bases and J by 4 bases, with 7 bases between the two germline ends. CDR3 DNA sequence: TGCAGCGTTGGACAGACCTATGGCTACACCTTC. It encodes CSVGQTYGYTF. The complete variable domain, with remaining parts taken from reference TRBV29-1 and TRBJ1-2, reads SAVISQKPSRDICQRGTSLTIQCQVDSQVTMMFWYRQQPGQSLTLIATANQGSEATYESGFVIDKFPISRPNLTFSTLTVSNMSPEDSSIYLCSVGQTYGYTFGSGTRLTVV.

This clonotype was recorded a few times. The chain recombines TRBV29-1 with TRBJ1-1, with D possibly being TRBD1 (5 bases). CDR3 length: 13 residues. V was shortened by 8 bases and J by 1 base, with 14 bases between the two germline ends. In germline, CDR1 is SQVTM, CDR2 ANQGSEA. The CDR3, as DNA: TGCAGCTCCTGGGGGGGAAGGAACACTGAAGCTTTCTTT. Encoded protein: CSSWGGRNTEAFF. Combining the CDR3 with reference TRBV29-1 and TRBJ1-1 gives the whole variable domain SAVISQKPSRDICQRGTSLTIQCQVDSQVTMMFWYRQQPGQSLTLIATANQGSEATYESGFVIDKFPISRPNLTFSTLTVSNMSPEDSSIYLCSSWGGRNTEAFFGQGTRLTVV.

The sample holds many counts of this clonotype. V and J are TRBV7-2 and TRBJ2-1; D is unclear. Per the germline V gene, CDR1 is SGHTA and CDR2 is FQGNSA. This CDR3 is 13 amino acids long. V was clipped by 5 bases and J by 7 bases, with 12 bases between them. The CDR3 loop reads CASSPAPINEQFF. The DNA for the CDR3 is TGTGCCAGCAGCCCGGCCCCCATTAATGAGCAGTTCTTC.

Many counts were recorded for this clonotype. The chain employs TRBV5-1 and TRBJ2-7, with a possible D match to TRBD1 (7 bases). Germline CDR1 and CDR2: SGHRS and YFSETQ. The CDR3 contains 17 residues. V dropped 4 bases and J dropped 0 bases, with 20 bases sitting between them. CDR3: CASSAMVRQGGSYEQYF. The CDR3 region has the DNA TGCGCCAGCAGCGCCATGGTCCGACAGGGAGGCTCCTACGAGCAGTACTTC.

This clonotype was counted a few times. V is TRBV28 and J is TRBJ2-6; 7 nucleotides agree with TRBD1. The CDR3 is made up of 15 amino acids. V trimming: 6 bases; J trimming: 3 bases; junction bases outside the gene matches: 5. Germline CDR1 and CDR2: MDHEN and SYDVKM. This chain's CDR3 is CASSRRGHGANVLTF. The CDR3 coding sequence is TGTGCCAGCAGCCGAAGGGGGCATGGGGCCAACGTCCTGACTTTC. The full variable domain, rest sourced from reference TRBV28 and TRBJ2-6, is DVKVTQSSRYLVKRTGEKVFLECVQDMDHENMFWYRQDPGLGLRLIYFSYDVKMKEKGDIPEGYSVSREKKERFSLILESASTNQTSMYLCASSRRGHGANVLTFGAGSRLTVL.

This clonotype has only a few counts. The chain carries TRBV15 and TRBJ1-6, with D maybe TRBD1 (5 bases). CDR1 and CDR2 from the germline V gene are LNHNV and YYDKDF (reference sequence). The V end lost 1 base, the J end lost 8 bases, and 24 bases lay between the germline ends. The CDR3 has 19 amino acids. The CDR3, as DNA: TGTGCCACCAGCAGAGCCGGGGGTACCGGGTGGTGGAATGATTCACCCCTCCACTTT. It yields the protein CATSRAGGTGWWNDSPLHF. Full variable domain (rest looked up from reference TRBV15 and TRBJ1-6): DAMVIQNPRYQVTQFGKPVTLSCSQTLNHNVMYWYQQKSSQAPKLLFHYYDKDFNNEADTPDNFQSRRPNTSFCFLDIRSPGLGDTAMYLCATSRAGGTGWWNDSPLHFGNGTRLTVT.

This clonotype came up many times. The rearrangement links TRBV28 to TRBJ2-7, with 8 bases that match TRBD1. V trimming: 5 bases; J trimming: 3 bases; junction bases outside the gene matches: 9. Per the germline V gene, CDR1 is MDHEN and CDR2 is SYDVKM. The CDR3 totals 15 residues. The DNA of the CDR3 is TGTGCCAGCAGTCGTGCCGGGACAGGTATCTACGAGCAGTACGTC. This translates into CASSRAGTGIYEQYV.

This clonotype appeared many times. J is TRBJ2-5 and V is TRBV11-2, with D unclear. This CDR3 has 14 residues. Germline values: CDR1 SGHAT, CDR2 FQNNGV. V lost 8 bases and J lost 1, with 14 bases in between. The CDR3 sequence is CASHPYRAQETQYF. In nucleotides, the CDR3 is TGTGCCAGCCATCCCTATCGGGCCCAAGAGACCCAGTACTTC. The full variable domain, with the rest looked up from reference TRBV11-2 and TRBJ2-5, is EAGVAQSPRYKIIEKRQSVAFWCNPISGHATLYWYQQILGQGPKLLIQFQNNGVVDDSQLPKDRFSAERLKGVDSTLKIQPAKLEDSAVYLCASHPYRAQETQYFGPGTRLLVL.